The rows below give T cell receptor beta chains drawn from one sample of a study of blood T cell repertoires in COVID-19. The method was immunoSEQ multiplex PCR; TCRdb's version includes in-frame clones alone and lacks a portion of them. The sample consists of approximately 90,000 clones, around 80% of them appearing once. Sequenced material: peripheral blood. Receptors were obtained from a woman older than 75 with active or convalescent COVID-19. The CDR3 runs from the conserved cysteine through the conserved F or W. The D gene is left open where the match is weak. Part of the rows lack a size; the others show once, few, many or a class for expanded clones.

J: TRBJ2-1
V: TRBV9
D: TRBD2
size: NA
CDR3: CASSEDLAGIEQFF
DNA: TGTGCCAGCAGCGAAGACCTAGCGGGGATTGAGCAGTTCTTC

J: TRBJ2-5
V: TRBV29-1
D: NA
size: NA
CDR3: CSVSSGQETQYF
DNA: TGCAGCGTTTCCAGTGGGCAGGAGACCCAGTACTTC

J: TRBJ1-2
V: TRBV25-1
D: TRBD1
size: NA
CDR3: CASSPQGASNYGYTF
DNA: TGTGCCAGCAGTCCCCAGGGGGCATCTAACTATGGCTACACCTTC

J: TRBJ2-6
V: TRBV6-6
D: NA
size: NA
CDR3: CASSLGLPPSGANVLTF
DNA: TGTGCCAGCAGTCTGGGGCTTCCTCCTTCTGGGGCCAACGTCCTGACTTTC

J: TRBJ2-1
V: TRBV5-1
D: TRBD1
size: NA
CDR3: CASSLSLTGFSSDEQFF
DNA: TGCGCCAGCAGCTTGTCCCTGACAGGGTTTTCGTCGGATGAGCAGTTCTTC

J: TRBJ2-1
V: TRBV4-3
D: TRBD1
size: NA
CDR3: CASSKLRGRGQDEQFF
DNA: TGCGCCAGCAGTAAACTCCGGGGCAGGGGGCAAGATGAGCAGTTCTTC

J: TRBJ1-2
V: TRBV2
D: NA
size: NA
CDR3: CASRPPRDIAYGYTF
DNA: TGTGCCAGCAGGCCTCCCCGGGACATCGCCTATGGCTACACCTTC

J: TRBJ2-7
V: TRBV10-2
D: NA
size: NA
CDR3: CASNPTASSYEQYF
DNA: TGCGCCAGCAACCCGACAGCCAGCTCCTACGAGCAGTACTTC

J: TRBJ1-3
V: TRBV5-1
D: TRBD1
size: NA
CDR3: CASSSTGESGNTIYF
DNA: TGCGCCAGCAGCTCTACAGGGGAATCTGGAAACACCATATATTTT

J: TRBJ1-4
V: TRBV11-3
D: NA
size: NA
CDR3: CASSLRQGGEKLFF
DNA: TGTGCCAGCAGCTTAAGGCAGGGTGGCGAAAAACTGTTTTTT

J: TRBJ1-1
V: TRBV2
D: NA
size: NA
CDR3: CASSVAPGNSEAFF
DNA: TGTGCCAGCAGCGTAGCCCCAGGGAACAGTGAAGCTTTCTTT

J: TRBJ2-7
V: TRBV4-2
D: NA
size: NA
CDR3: CASSHLEGSYEQYF
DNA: TGTGCCAGCAGCCACCTGGAGGGCTCCTACGAGCAGTACTTC

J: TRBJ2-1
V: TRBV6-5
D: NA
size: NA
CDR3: CASSPGWNEQFF
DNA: TGTGCCAGCAGCCCGGGATGGAATGAGCAGTTCTTC

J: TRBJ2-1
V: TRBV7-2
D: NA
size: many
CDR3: CASSLSANNEQFF
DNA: TGTGCCAGCAGCTTATCAGCGAACAATGAGCAGTTCTTC

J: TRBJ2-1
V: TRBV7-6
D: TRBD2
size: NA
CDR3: CASSLVLLADSYNEQFF
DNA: TGTGCCAGCAGCTTAGTTTTACTAGCGGATTCCTACAATGAGCAGTTCTTC

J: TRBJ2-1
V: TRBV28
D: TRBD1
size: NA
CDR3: CASSWGQFYNEQFF
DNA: TGTGCCAGCAGTTGGGGACAGTTCTACAATGAGCAGTTCTTC

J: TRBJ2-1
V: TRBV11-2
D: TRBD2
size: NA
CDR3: CASSAMTGLAFHEQFF
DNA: TGTGCCAGCAGCGCAATGACAGGACTAGCTTTTCATGAGCAGTTCTTC

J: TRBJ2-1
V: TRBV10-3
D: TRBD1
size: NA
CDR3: CASSGPGGNEQFF
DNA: TGTGCCTCATCAGGGCCAGGGGGCAATGAGCAGTTCTTC

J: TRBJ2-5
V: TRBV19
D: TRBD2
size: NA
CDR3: CASSIGLAGTETQYF
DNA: TGTGCCAGTAGTATTGGCCTAGCGGGCACTGAGACCCAGTACTTC

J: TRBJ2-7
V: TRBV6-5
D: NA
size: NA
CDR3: CASSSQGRSSYEQYF
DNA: TGTGCCAGCAGTTCACAGGGCCGAAGCTCCTACGAGCAGTACTTC

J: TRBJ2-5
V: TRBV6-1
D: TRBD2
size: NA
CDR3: CASSEVASGEETQYF
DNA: TGTGCCAGCAGTGAGGTGGCTAGCGGGGAAGAGACCCAGTACTTC

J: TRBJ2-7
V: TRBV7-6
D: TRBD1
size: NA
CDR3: CASSLAGGSSYEQYF
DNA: TGTGCCAGCAGCTTAGCAGGGGGCAGCTCCTACGAGCAGTACTTC

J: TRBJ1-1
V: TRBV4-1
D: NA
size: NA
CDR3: CASSLHPEVNTEAFF
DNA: TGCGCCAGCAGCCTTCACCCGGAGGTGAACACTGAAGCTTTCTTT

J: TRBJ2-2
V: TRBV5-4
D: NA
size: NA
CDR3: CASSLGRGGNTGELFF
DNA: TGTGCCAGCAGCCTGGGTAGGGGCGGGAACACCGGGGAGCTGTTTTTT

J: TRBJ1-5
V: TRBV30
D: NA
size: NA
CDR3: CAWGVTGTGQPQHF
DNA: TGTGCCTGGGGAGTTACAGGGACGGGCCAGCCCCAGCATTTT

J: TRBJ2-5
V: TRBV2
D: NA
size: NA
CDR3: CASSLLTGETQYF
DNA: TGTGCCAGCAGTCTACTAACGGGGGAGACCCAGTACTTC

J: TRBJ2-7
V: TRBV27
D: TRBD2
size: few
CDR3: CASSPTPSSGRAYEQYF
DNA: TGTGCCAGCAGCCCAACCCCCTCTAGCGGGAGGGCCTACGAGCAGTACTTC

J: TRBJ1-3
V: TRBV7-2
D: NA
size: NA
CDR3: CASSSTAGNTIYF
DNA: TGTGCCAGCAGCTCAACGGCTGGAAACACCATATATTTT

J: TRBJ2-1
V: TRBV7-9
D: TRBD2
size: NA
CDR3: CASSLVRLADYNEQFF
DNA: TGTGCCAGCAGCTTAGTCCGCCTAGCGGACTACAATGAGCAGTTCTTC

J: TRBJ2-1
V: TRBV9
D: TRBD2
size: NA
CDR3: CASSVPRGGSGRRNEQFF
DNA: TGTGCCAGCAGCGTTCCTCGGGGTGGTAGCGGGAGGAGGAATGAGCAGTTCTTC

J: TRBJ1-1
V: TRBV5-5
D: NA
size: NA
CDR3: CASSSVGDLTTEAFF
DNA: TGTGCCAGCAGCTCGGTCGGGGATCTGACCACTGAAGCTTTCTTT

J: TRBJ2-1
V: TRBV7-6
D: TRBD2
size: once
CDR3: CASSLRGTSGGLWDEQFF
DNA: TGTGCCAGCAGCTTGCGGGGGACTAGCGGGGGACTGTGGGATGAGCAGTTCTTC

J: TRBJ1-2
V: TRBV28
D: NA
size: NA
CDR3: CASSSPSHPGKLGYTF
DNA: TGTGCCAGCAGTTCACCCTCGCACCCGGGAAAGTTGGGCTACACCTTC

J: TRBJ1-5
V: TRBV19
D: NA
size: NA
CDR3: CASSIDLGAGVHQPQHF
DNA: TGTGCCAGTAGTATAGATCTAGGTGCAGGGGTTCATCAGCCCCAGCATTTT

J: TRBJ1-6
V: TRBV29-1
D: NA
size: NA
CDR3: CSARRGLNSPLHF
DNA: TGCAGCGCGAGGCGGGGCCTTAATTCACCCCTCCACTTT

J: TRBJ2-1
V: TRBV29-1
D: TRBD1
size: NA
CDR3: CSVGGTGNEQFF
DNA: TGCAGCGTTGGGGGGACAGGTAATGAGCAGTTCTTC